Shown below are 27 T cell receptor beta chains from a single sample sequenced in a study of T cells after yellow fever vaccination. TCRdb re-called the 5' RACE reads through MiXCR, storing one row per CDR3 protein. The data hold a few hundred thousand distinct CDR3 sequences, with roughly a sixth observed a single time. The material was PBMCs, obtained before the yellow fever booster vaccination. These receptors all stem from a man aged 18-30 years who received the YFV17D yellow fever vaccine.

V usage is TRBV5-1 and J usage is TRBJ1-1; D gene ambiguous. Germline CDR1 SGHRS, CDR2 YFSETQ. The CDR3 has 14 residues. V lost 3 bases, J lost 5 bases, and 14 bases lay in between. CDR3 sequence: CASSSQDQGTEAFF. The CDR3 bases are TGCGCCAGCAGCTCCCAAGATCAAGGGACTGAAGCTTTCTTT.

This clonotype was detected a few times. The CDR3 sequence is CASSQESGNAYGYTF. The CDR3 DNA follows: TGCGCCAGCAGCCAAGAATCAGGGAATGCCTATGGCTACACCTTC. The chain joins TRBV4-1 to TRBJ1-2, with a tentative D call TRBD1 (5 bases). CDR3 length: 15 amino acids. V lost 0 bases to trimming and J lost 4 bases, with 12 bases between them. Germline V gives CDR1 MGHRA, CDR2 YSYEKL.

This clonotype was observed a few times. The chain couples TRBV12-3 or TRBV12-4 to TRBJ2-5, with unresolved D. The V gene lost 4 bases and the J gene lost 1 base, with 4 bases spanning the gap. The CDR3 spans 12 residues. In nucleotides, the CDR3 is TGTGCCAGCAGTTGGCTCCAAGAGACCCAGTACTTC. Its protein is CASSWLQETQYF.

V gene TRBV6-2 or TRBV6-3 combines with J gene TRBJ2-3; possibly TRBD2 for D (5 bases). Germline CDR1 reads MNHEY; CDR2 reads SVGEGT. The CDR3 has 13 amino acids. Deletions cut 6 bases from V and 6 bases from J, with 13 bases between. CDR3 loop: CASSPGYGDTQYF. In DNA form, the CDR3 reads TGTGCCAGCAGCCCGGGGTACGGTGATACGCAGTATTTT.

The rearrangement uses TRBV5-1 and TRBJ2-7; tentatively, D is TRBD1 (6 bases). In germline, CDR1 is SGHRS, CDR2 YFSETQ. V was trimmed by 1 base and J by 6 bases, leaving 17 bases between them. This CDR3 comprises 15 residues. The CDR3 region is CASSLYPQGASEQYF. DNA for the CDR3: TGCGCCAGCAGCTTGTACCCACAGGGAGCGAGCGAGCAGTACTTC.

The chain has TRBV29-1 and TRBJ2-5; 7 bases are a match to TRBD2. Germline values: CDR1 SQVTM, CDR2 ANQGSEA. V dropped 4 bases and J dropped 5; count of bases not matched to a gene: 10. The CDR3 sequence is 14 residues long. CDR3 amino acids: CSVVRDYRGETQYF. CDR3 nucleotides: TGCAGCGTTGTTAGGGACTACCGGGGGGAGACCCAGTACTTC. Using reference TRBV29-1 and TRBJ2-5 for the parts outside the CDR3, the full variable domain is SAVISQKPSRDICQRGTSLTIQCQVDSQVTMMFWYRQQPGQSLTLIATANQGSEATYESGFVIDKFPISRPNLTFSTLTVSNMSPEDSSIYLCSVVRDYRGETQYFGPGTRLLVL.

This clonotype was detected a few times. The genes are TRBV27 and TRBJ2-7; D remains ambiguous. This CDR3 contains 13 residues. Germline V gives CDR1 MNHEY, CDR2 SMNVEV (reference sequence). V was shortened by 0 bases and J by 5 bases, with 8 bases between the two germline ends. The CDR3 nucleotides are TGTGCCAGCAGTTTATCTTCCAGAAACGAGCAGTACGTC. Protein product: CASSLSSRNEQYV.

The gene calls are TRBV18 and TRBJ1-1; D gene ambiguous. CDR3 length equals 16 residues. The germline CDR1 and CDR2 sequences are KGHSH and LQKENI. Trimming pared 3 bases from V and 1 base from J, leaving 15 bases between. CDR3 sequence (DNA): TGTGCCAGCTCACCGGGTAGTCCCAGGACGAACACTGAAGCTTTCTTT. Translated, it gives CASSPGSPRTNTEAFF.

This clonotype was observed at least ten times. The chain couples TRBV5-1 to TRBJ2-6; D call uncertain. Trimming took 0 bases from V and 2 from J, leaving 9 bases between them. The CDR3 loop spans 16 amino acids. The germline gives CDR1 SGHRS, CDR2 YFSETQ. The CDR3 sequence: CASSLEVVPGANVLTF. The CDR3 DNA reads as TGCGCCAGCAGCTTGGAGGTCGTGCCTGGGGCCAACGTCCTGACTTTC.

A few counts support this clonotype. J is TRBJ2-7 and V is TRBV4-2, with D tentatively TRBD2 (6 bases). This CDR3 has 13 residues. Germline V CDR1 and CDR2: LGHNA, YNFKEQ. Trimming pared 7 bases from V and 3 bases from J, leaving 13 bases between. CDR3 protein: CASKTGLHYEQYV. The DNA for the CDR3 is TGTGCCAGCAAAACGGGACTCCACTACGAGCAGTACGTC.

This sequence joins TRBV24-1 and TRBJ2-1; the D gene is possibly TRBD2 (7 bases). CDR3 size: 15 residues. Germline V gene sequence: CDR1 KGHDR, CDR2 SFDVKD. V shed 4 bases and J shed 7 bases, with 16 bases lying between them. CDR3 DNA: TGTGCCACCAGTGAAAAACGGGGGGCCGTGAATGAGCAGTTCTTC. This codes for CATSEKRGAVNEQFF.

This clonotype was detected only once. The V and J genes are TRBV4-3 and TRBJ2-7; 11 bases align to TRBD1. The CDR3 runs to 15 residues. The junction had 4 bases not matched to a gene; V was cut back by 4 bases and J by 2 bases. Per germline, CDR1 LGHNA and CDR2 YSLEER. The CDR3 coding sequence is TGCGCCAGCAGCCCCAGGACAGGGGGCACCTACGAGCAGTACTTC. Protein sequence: CASSPRTGGTYEQYF.

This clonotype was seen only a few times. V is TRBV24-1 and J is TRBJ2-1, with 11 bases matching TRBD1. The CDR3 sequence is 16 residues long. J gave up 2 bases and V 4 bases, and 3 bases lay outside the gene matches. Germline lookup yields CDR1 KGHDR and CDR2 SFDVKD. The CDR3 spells CATSDVDRGPYNEQFF. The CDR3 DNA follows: TGTGCCACCAGTGACGTGGACAGGGGGCCCTACAATGAGCAGTTCTTC.

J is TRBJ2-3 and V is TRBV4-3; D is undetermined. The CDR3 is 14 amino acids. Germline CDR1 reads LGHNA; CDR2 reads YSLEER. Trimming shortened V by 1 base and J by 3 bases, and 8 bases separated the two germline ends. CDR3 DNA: TGCGCCAGCAGCCAAGCTCAGACGACAGATACGCAGTATTTT. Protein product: CASSQAQTTDTQYF.

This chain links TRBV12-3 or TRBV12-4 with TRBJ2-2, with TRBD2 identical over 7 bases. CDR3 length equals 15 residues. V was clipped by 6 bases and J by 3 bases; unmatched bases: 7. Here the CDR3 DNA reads TGTGCCAGCAGCCTTAGCGGGTTTGACACCGGGGAGCTGTTTTTT. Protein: CASSLSGFDTGELFF.

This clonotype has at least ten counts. Here the CDR3 reads CASSLSHGTQYF. CDR3 nucleotides: TGTGCCAGCAGTTTATCCCATGGGACCCAGTACTTC. The gene calls are TRBV12-3 or TRBV12-4 and TRBJ2-5; D gene uncertain. Trimming took off 2 bases at V and 7 bases at J, with 8 bases between the two ends. The CDR3 has 12 residues.

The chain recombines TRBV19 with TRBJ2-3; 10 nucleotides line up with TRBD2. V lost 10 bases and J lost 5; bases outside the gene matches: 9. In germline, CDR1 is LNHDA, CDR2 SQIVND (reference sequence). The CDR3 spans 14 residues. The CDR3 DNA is TGTGCCACTTCTAGCGGGGGATTTTTAGATACGCAGTATTTT. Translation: CATSSGGFLDTQYF.

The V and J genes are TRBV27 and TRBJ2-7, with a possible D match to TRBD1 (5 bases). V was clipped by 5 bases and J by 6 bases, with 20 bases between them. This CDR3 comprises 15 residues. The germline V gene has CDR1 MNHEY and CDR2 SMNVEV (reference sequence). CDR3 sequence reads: CASSGQGYPRGEQYF. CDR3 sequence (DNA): TGTGCCAGCAGTGGGCAGGGATACCCTCGTGGCGAGCAGTACTTC.

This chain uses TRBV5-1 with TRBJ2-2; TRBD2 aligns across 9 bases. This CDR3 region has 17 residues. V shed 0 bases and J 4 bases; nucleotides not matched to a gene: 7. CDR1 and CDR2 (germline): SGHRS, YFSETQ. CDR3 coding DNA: TGCGCCAGCAGCTTGGGGCTAGCGGGAACGAGCACCGGGGAGCTGTTTTTT. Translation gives CASSLGLAGTSTGELFF.

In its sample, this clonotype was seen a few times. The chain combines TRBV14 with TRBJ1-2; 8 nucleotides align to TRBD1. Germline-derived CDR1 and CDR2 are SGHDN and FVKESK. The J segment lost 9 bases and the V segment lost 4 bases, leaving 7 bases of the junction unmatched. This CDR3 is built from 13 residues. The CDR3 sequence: CASSRSTGDSYTF. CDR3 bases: TGTGCCAGCAGCCGTTCGACAGGGGATAGCTACACCTTC.

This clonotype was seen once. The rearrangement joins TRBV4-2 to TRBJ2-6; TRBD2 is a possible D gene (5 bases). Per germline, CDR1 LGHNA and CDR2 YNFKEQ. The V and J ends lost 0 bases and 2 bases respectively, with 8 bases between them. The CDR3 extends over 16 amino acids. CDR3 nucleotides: TGTGCCAGCAGCCAAGAGGAGGCGGCTGGGGCCAACGTCCTGACTTTC. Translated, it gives CASSQEEAAGANVLTF.

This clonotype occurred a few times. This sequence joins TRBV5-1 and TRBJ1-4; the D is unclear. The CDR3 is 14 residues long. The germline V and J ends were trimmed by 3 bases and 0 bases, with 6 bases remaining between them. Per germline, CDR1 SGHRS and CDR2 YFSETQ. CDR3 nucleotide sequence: TGCGCCAGCAGCTGGACGTCAACTAATGAAAAACTGTTTTTT. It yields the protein CASSWTSTNEKLFF.

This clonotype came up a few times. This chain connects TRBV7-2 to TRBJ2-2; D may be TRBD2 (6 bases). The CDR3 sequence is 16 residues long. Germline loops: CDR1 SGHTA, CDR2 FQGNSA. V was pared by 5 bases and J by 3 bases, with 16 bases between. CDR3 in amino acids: CASSHNPRGYTGELFF. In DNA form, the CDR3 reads TGTGCCAGCAGCCACAACCCGCGGGGATACACCGGGGAGCTGTTTTTT. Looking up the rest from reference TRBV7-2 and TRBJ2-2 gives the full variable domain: GAGVSQSPSNKVTEKGKDVELRCDPISGHTALYWYRQSLGQGLEFLIYFQGNSAPDKSGLPSDRFSAERTGGSVSTLTIQRTQQEDSAVYLCASSHNPRGYTGELFFGEGSRLTVL.

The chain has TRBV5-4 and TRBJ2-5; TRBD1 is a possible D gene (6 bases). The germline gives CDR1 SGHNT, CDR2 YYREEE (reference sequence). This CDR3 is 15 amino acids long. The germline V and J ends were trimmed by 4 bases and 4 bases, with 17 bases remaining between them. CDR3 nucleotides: TGTGCCAGCAGCCCACCGGGACACCCCTTAGAGACCCAGTACTTC. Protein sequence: CASSPPGHPLETQYF.

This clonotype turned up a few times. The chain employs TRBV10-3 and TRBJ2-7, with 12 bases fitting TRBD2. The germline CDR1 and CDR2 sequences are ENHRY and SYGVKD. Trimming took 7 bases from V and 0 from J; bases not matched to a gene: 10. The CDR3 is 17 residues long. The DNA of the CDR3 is TGTGCCATCAAGGCAACTAGCGGGGGGAAAAGCTCCTACGAGCAGTACTTC. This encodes CAIKATSGGKSSYEQYF.

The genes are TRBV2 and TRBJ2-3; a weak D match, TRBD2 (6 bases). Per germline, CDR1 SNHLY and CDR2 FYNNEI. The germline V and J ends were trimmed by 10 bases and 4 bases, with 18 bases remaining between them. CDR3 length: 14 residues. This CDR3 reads CATKTDYPADTQYF. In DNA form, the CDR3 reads TGTGCCACCAAAACGGACTACCCGGCAGATACGCAGTATTTT.

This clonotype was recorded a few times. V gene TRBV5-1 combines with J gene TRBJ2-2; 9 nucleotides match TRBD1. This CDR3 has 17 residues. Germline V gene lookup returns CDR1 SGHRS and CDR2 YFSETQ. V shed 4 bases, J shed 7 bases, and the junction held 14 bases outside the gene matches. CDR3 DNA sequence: TGCGCCAGCAGCATCCGCAACAGGGGGCATTTCATCGGGGAGCTGTTTTTT. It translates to CASSIRNRGHFIGELFF.